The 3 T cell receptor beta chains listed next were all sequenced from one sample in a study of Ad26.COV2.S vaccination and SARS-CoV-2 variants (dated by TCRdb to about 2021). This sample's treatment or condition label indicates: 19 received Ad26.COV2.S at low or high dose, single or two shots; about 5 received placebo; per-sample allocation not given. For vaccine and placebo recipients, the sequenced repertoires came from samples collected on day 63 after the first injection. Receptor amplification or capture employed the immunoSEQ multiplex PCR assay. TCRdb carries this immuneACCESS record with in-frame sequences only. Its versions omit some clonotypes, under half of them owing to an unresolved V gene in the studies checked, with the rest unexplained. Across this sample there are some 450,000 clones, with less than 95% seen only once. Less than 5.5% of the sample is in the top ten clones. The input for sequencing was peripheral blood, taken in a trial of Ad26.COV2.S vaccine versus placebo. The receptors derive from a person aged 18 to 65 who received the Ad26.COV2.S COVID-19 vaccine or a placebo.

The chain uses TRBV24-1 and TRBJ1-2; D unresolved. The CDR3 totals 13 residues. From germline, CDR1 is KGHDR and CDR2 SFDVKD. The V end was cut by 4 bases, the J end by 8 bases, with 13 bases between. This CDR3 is CATSEAGRMGYTF. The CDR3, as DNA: TGTGCCACCAGTGAGGCCGGGAGGATGGGCTACACCTTC.

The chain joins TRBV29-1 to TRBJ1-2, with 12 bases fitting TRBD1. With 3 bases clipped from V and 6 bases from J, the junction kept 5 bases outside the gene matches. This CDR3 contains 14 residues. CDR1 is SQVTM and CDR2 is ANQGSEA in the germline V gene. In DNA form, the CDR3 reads TGCAGCGTTGAGCTCTGGGACAGGGGGCATGGCTACACCTTC. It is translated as CSVELWDRGHGYTF.

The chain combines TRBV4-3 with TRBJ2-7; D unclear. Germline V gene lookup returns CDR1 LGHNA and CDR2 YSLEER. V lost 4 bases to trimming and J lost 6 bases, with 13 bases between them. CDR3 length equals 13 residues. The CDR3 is CASSPNTLAEQYF. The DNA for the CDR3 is TGCGCCAGCAGCCCGAACACTTTAGCCGAGCAGTACTTC.